This TCR beta chain stems from a study of shared clonotypes between healthy human individuals. Genomic DNA per cell subset filled all wells of several immunoSEQ plates. Repertoires were generated with immunoSEQ multiplex PCR, while TCRdb's copy carries only in-frame clones and drops some. The data contain approximately 500,000 clones, 70% to 80% of them singletons. The V and J ends lost 1 base and 0 bases respectively, with 8 bases between them. The CDR3 has 15 residues. Germline assignment: CDR1 SGHTA and CDR2 FQGNSA. Source material: PBMCs. This sequence originates from a woman aged 40 to 50 in good health. Some clones in this sample may be carry-over from other donors' samples. The V call is TRBV7-2, the J call TRBJ2-3; D unresolved. CDR3 nucleotide sequence: TGTGCCAGCAGCTTAGATCTACTGAGCACAGATACGCAGTATTTT. It translates to CASSLDLLSTDTQYF. The variable domain in full, with the rest retrieved from reference TRBV7-2 and TRBJ2-3, is GAGVSQSPSNKVTEKGKDVELRCDPISGHTALYWYRQSLGQGLEFLIYFQGNSAPDKSGLPSDRFSAERTGGSVSTLTIQRTQQEDSAVYLCASSLDLLSTDTQYFGPGTRLTVL.